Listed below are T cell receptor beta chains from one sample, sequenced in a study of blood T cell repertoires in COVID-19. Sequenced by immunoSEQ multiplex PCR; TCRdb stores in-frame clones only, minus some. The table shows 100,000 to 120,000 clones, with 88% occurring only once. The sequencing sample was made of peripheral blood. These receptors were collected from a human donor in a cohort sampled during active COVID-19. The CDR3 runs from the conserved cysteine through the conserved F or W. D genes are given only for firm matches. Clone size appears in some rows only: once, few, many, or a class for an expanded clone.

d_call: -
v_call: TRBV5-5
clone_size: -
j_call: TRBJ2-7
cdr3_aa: CASSLGGLGGYEQYF
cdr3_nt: TGTGCCAGCAGCTTGGGAGGGTTAGGAGGCTACGAGCAGTACTTC

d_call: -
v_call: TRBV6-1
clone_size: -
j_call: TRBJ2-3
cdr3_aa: CASSDRRIYTDTQYF
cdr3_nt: TGTGCCAGCAGTGACCGGAGGATCTACACAGATACGCAGTATTTT

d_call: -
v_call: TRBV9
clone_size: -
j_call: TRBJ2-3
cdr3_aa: CASKPGGGGTDTQYF
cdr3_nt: TGTGCCAGCAAGCCGGGGGGCGGGGGCACAGATACGCAGTATTTT

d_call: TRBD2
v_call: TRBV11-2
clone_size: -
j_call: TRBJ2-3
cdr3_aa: CASSPVPLAGSVTDTQYF
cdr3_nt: TGTGCCAGCAGCCCCGTGCCTTTAGCGGGATCAGTCACAGATACGCAGTATTTT

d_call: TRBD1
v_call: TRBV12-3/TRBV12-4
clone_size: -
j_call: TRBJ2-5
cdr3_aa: CASSFGQVETQYF
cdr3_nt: TGTGCCAGCAGTTTTGGACAGGTGGAGACCCAGTACTTC

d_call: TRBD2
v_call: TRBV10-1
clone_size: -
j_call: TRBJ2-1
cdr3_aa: CASSRTAGGRNEQFF
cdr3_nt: TGCGCCAGCAGCCGGACAGCGGGAGGACGGAATGAGCAGTTCTTC

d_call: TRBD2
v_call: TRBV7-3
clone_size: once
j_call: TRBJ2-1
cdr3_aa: CASSLGGEYNEQFF
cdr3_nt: TGTGCCAGCAGCCTCGGGGGGGAATACAATGAGCAGTTCTTC

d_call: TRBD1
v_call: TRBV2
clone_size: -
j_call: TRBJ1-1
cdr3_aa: CASSEQGARTEAFF
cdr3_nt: TGTGCCAGCAGCGAACAGGGGGCCCGCACTGAAGCTTTCTTT

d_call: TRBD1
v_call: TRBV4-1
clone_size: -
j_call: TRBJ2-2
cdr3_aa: CASSRGQGANSGELFF
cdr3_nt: TGCGCCAGCAGCCGGGGACAGGGGGCGAATTCCGGGGAGCTGTTTTTT

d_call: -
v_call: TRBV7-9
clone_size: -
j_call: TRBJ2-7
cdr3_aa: CASSPPDKYSYEQYF
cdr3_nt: TGTGCCAGCAGCCCCCCGGACAAATACTCCTACGAGCAGTACTTC

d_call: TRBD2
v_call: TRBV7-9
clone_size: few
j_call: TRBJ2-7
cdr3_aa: CASSPVGGGTYEQYF
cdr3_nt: TGTGCCAGCAGCCCCGTGGGCGGGGGAACCTACGAGCAGTACTTC

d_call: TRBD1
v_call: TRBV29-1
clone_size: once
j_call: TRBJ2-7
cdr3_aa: CSVEGQGYEQYF
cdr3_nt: TGCAGCGTTGAGGGACAGGGCTACGAGCAGTACTTC

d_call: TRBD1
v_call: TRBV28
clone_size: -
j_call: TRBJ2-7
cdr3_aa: CASSPQGVSYEQYF
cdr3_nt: TGTGCCAGCAGTCCGCAGGGGGTATCCTACGAGCAGTACTTC

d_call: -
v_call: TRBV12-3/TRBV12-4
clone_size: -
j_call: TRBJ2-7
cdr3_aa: CASSPRGQRGQYF
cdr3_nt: TGTGCCAGCAGTCCCCGAGGACAAAGAGGGCAGTACTTC

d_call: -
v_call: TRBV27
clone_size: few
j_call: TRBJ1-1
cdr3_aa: CASSFTGVDTEAFF
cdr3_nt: TGTGCCAGCAGTTTTACCGGGGTGGACACTGAAGCTTTCTTT

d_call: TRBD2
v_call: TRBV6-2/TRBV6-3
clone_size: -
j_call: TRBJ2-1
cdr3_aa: CASSSPLAGAYNEQFF
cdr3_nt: TGTGCCAGCAGTTCCCCACTAGCGGGGGCCTACAATGAGCAGTTCTTC

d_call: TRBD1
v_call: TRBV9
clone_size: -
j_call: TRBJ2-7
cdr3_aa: CASSVADRAGEQYF
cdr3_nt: TGTGCCAGCAGCGTAGCGGACAGGGCTGGCGAGCAGTACTTC

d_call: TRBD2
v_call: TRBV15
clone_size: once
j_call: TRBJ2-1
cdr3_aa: CATSRDSPLAQSYNEQFF
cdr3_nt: TGTGCCACCAGCAGAGATTCTCCACTAGCGCAATCCTACAATGAGCAGTTCTTC

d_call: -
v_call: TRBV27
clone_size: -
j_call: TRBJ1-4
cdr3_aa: CASSSRGGPTTNEKLFF
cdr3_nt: TGTGCCAGCAGTTCCCGGGGGGGGCCCACAACTAATGAAAAACTGTTTTTT

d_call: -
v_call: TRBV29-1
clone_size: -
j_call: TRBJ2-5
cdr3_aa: CSVEDWGGAETQYF
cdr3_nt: TGCAGCGTTGAAGACTGGGGGGGCGCGGAGACCCAGTACTTC

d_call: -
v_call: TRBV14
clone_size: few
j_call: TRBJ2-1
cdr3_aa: CASSPGLDYNEQFF
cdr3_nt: TGTGCCAGCAGCCCGGGTCTGGACTACAATGAGCAGTTCTTC

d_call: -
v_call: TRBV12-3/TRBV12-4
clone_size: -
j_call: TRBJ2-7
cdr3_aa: CASSPDTYEQYF
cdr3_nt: TGTGCCAGCAGTCCAGATACCTACGAGCAGTACTTC

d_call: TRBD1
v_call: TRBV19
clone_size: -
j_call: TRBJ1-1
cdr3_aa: CASSIRGTAQAFF
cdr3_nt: TGTGCCAGTAGTATCCGAGGGACAGCGCAAGCTTTCTTT

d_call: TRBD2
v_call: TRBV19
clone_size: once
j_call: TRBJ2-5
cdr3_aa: CASSQLGLAGQETQYF
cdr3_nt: TGTGCCAGTAGCCAACTAGGACTAGCGGGGCAAGAGACCCAGTACTTC

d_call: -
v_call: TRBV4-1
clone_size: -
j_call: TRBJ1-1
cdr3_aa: CASSQVTVNTEAFF
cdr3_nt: TGCGCCAGCAGCCAAGTTACGGTGAACACTGAAGCTTTCTTT

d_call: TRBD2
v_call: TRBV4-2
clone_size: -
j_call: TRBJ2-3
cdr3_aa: CASSHGLASSTDTQYF
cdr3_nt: TGTGCCAGCAGCCACGGACTAGCGTCTAGCACAGATACTCAGTATTTT